This T cell receptor beta chain was identified during a study of blood T cell repertoires in COVID-19. Study details: Whether acute or convalescent, the COVID-19 samples came from the United States, Italy and Spain. T cells, B-cell-depleted T cells, or PBMCs supplied cDNA or gDNA.

A few counts support this clone. Authors' analysis steps: Quantification of nucleated cells was approximated via reference gene primer amplification. Clones were sequenced by immunoSEQ multiplex PCR, and TCRdb holds only the in-frame ones, with some missing. V, J and clone size are taken as reported in that table, and D and trimming were inferred from the DNA itself. The data contain about 160,000 clones, about 85% of them singletons. The V gene lost 10 bases and the J gene lost 0 bases, with 10 bases spanning the gap. The CDR3 consists of 13 residues. From germline, CDR1 is MNHNY and CDR2 SVGAGI (reference sequence).

The sequencing sample was made of peripheral blood. This TCR was sampled from a man in his 60s who had recovered from COVID-19. The chain links TRBV6-6 to TRBJ1-5, with D uncertain. CDR3 amino acids: CATTSISNQPQHF. CDR3 sequence (DNA): TGTGCCACCACCTCTATTAGCAATCAGCCCCAGCATTTT.